This section outlines one TCR beta chain sequence together with its context. This record belongs to a study of cytomegalovirus exposure and HLA in healthy donors. The CDR3 contains 15 residues. V was clipped by 4 bases and J by 4 bases; unmatched bases: 8. Germline values: CDR1 MNHEY, CDR2 SMNVEV (reference sequence). Primers: 60 Vbeta forward and 13 Jbeta reverse. Some clones are missing from TCRdb's copy, which holds only in-frame ones; the method was immunoSEQ multiplex PCR. The top ten clones hold roughly 4% of a sample with more than 95,000 clones, 79% of them seen once. The genes are TRBV27 and TRBJ2-3; TRBD1 agrees at 7 bases. The receptor was isolated from a man aged 45-65 years in good health and CMV-seropositive. Sequences were obtained from PBMCs. The CDR3 loop reads CASSWRQGVPDTQYF. The CDR3 DNA reads as TGTGCCAGCAGTTGGAGACAGGGTGTACCAGATACGCAGTATTTT.